The next 27 T cell receptor beta chains were all read from a single sample in a study of cytomegalovirus exposure and HLA in healthy donors. Amplification used 60 Vbeta primers and 13 Jbeta primers. Repertoires were generated with immunoSEQ multiplex PCR, while TCRdb's copy carries only in-frame clones and drops some. Of some 85,000 clones listed, over 60% are singletons. Sequenced material: PBMCs. The receptors here all came from a man aged 35 to 55 in good health and CMV-seronegative.

The chain has TRBV7-9 and TRBJ2-7, with D maybe TRBD1 (5 bases). The V gene's germline CDR1 is SEHNR and CDR2 FQNEAQ (reference sequence). The CDR3 covers 13 residues. V was shortened by 1 base and J by 6 bases, with 10 bases between the two germline ends. In DNA, the CDR3 is TGTGCCAGCAGCTTAGAGATGGGGCCCGAGCAGTACTTC. Translating gives CASSLEMGPEQYF.

The chain joins TRBV5-8 to TRBJ1-5; TRBD1 agrees at 11 bases. This CDR3 comprises 16 residues. With 5 bases clipped from V and 7 bases from J, the junction kept 11 bases outside the gene matches. The germline V gene has CDR1 SGHTS and CDR2 YDEGEE. CDR3 nucleotides: TGTGCCAGCAGACTGACCGGGACAGGGGGGGGCCAGCCCCAGCATTTT. It translates to CASRLTGTGGGQPQHF.

The CDR3 protein is CARSLVGRGWADTQYF. The CDR3 DNA reads TGTGCCAGAAGCTTGGTGGGTCGGGGTTGGGCAGATACGCAGTATTTT. V and J are TRBV5-3 and TRBJ2-3; possibly TRBD2 for D (5 bases). TRBV5-3 is given ORF status, its function remaining uncertain. V was trimmed by 0 bases and J by 4 bases, leaving 15 bases between them. CDR3 length equals 16 residues.

The V call is TRBV7-9, the J call TRBJ2-7; TRBD1 agrees at 8 bases. The V gene's germline CDR1 is SEHNR and CDR2 FQNEAQ (reference sequence). The CDR3 is made up of 12 amino acids. V was clipped by 6 bases and J by 6 bases; unmatched bases: 4. In DNA, the CDR3 is TGTGCCAGCAGAGAACAGGGGGGCGAGCAGTACTTC. This gives the protein CASREQGGEQYF.

V is TRBV4-3 and J is TRBJ1-6; D is possibly TRBD1 (6 bases). Germline lookup yields CDR1 LGHNA and CDR2 YSLEER. V lost 0 bases and J lost 10, with 16 bases in between. The CDR3 contains 16 residues. CDR3 DNA sequence: TGCGCCAGCAGCCAAGATTCAGGGGATAGAGGATCACCCCTCCACTTT. The encoded protein is CASSQDSGDRGSPLHF.

The genes are TRBV29-1 and TRBJ2-5; D is perhaps TRBD2 (6 bases). Germline V gene data show CDR1 as SQVTM and CDR2 as ANQGSEA. The CDR3 sequence is 12 residues long. V lost 6 bases to trimming and J lost 2 bases, with 10 bases between them. CDR3 protein: CSVRGFQETQYF. In nucleotides, the CDR3 is TGCAGCGTGCGGGGATTTCAAGAGACCCAGTACTTC.

Comment on this clone: The sample has other DNA sequences that encode this CDR3 too. The chain recombines TRBV5-1 with TRBJ2-3; 7 positions agree with TRBD1. Trimming removed 4 bases from V and 0 bases from J; junction bases left unmatched: 5. CDR3 length equals 15 residues. Germline-derived CDR1 and CDR2 are SGHRS and YFSETQ. This CDR3 reads CASSPGTASTDTQYF. The CDR3 region has the DNA TGCGCCAGCAGCCCCGGGACAGCGAGCACAGATACGCAGTATTTT.

There are a few counts of this clone. This chain uses TRBV4-3 with TRBJ2-2, with 9 nucleotides matching TRBD2. This CDR3 contains 16 residues. The ends lost 0 bases at V and 7 bases at J; junction bases unmatched: 6. CDR1 and CDR2 (germline): LGHNA, YSLEER. The CDR3 here is CASSQEWGLAVGELFF. The DNA for the CDR3 is TGCGCCAGCAGCCAAGAATGGGGACTAGCAGTCGGGGAGCTGTTTTTT.

The rearrangement uses TRBV12-5 and TRBJ2-1, with TRBD1 identical over 7 bases. The trim removed 9 bases at V and 7 bases at J, leaving 12 bases unmatched. The CDR3 loop spans 14 amino acids. Germline-derived CDR1 and CDR2 are LGHNT and FRNRAP. In DNA form, the CDR3 reads TGTGCTAGCGGACTCAGGACCAGGGGGAATGAGCAGTTCTTC. Its translation is CASGLRTRGNEQFF.

The chain couples TRBV15 to TRBJ2-3; D gene unclear. CDR3 size: 13 residues. Germline CDR1 is LNHNV and CDR2 is YYDKDF (reference sequence). Deletions cut 0 bases from V and 3 bases from J, with 4 bases between. CDR3 loop: CATSRDLTDTQYF. Written as DNA, the CDR3 is TGTGCCACCAGCAGAGATCTGACAGATACGCAGTATTTT.

The V and J genes are TRBV7-8 and TRBJ1-1, with D maybe TRBD1 (5 bases). V was pared by 5 bases and J by 0 bases, with 13 bases between. The CDR3 covers 15 residues. Germline loops: CDR1 SGHVS, CDR2 FQNEAQ. CDR3 region: CASSLWDSLNTEAFF. The CDR3 DNA is TGTGCCAGCAGCCTATGGGACTCCCTGAACACTGAAGCTTTCTTT.

V is TRBV7-8 and J is TRBJ2-3; D unresolved. Germline lookup yields CDR1 SGHVS and CDR2 FQNEAQ. Trimming stripped 2 bases from V and 0 bases from J, with 6 bases between. The CDR3 sequence is 14 residues long. The CDR3: CASSLPSSTDTQYF. The CDR3 DNA follows: TGTGCCAGCAGCTTACCCTCTAGCACAGATACGCAGTATTTT.

The chain uses TRBV30 and TRBJ2-7, with 10 bases that match TRBD1. V lost 3 bases, J lost 5 bases, and 4 bases stayed unmatched. There are 13 residues in the CDR3. Germline-derived CDR1 and CDR2 are GTSNPN and SVGIG (reference sequence). The CDR3 DNA sequence: TGTGCCTGGAGGGGACAGGGGAAGAACGAGCAGTACTTC. Residues: CAWRGQGKNEQYF.

This rearrangement joins TRBV6-1 to TRBJ1-6; D call uncertain. Trimming removed 2 bases at V and 6 bases at J, with 11 bases between. The CDR3 runs 15 residues. The germline CDR1 and CDR2 sequences are MNHNS and SASEGT. The CDR3 sequence: CASSETPGINSPLHF. Written as DNA, the CDR3 is TGTGCCAGCAGTGAAACCCCGGGGATTAATTCACCCCTCCACTTT.

The table lists this clone with a few counts. V gene TRBV14 combines with J gene TRBJ2-7; D remains unclear. There are 12 residues in the CDR3. V was shortened by 5 bases and J by 1 base, with 6 bases between the two germline ends. CDR1 SGHDN and CDR2 FVKESK come from the germline V gene. The chain's CDR3 is CASSGQSYEQYF. In DNA, the CDR3 is TGTGCCAGCAGCGGGCAGTCCTACGAGCAGTACTTC.

The chain combines TRBV30 with TRBJ2-5; weak D call: TRBD2 (5 bases). Germline V gene lookup returns CDR1 GTSNPN and CDR2 SVGIG (reference sequence). V lost 2 bases and J lost 6, with 22 bases in between. This CDR3 comprises 16 residues. CDR3 sequence: CAWSPLKLAPKQTQYF. CDR3 DNA: TGTGCCTGGAGTCCACTCAAGCTAGCCCCCAAGCAGACCCAGTACTTC.

The chain combines TRBV4-1 with TRBJ1-2; no reliable D call. CDR1 and CDR2 from the germline V gene are MGHRA and YSYEKL. Trimming pared 4 bases from V and 0 bases from J, leaving 18 bases between. The CDR3 is made up of 17 amino acids. This CDR3 reads CASSRILIVAANYGYTF. The CDR3 coding sequence is TGCGCCAGCAGCCGTATTTTGATTGTGGCTGCTAACTATGGCTACACCTTC.

The chain links TRBV7-8 to TRBJ1-1; D unresolved. Trimming cost V 4 bases and J 1 base, with 13 bases left between them. The CDR3 totals 15 residues. CDR1 is SGHVS, CDR2 FQNEAQ, per germline. In DNA, the CDR3 is TGTGCCAGCAGCTCTTGGAGTACCGGGAACACTGAAGCTTTCTTT. This sequence encodes CASSSWSTGNTEAFF.

V and J are TRBV7-9 and TRBJ2-7, with 7 positions matching TRBD2. The CDR3 totals 14 residues. J was trimmed by 2 bases and V by 5 bases; bases with no gene match: 6. Germline-derived CDR1 and CDR2 are SEHNR and FQNEAQ (reference sequence). As DNA, the CDR3 is TGTGCCAGCAGCCCCGCGGGGGAGACCTACGAGCAGTACTTC. Its translation: CASSPAGETYEQYF.

The genes are TRBV9 and TRBJ2-5; 8 nucleotides align to TRBD2. Trimming removed 3 bases from V and 2 bases from J; junction bases left unmatched: 15. CDR1 is SGDLS and CDR2 is YYNGEE in the germline V gene. The CDR3 contains 18 residues. The DNA for the CDR3 is TGTGCCAGCAGCGAGCCCCCGGGGGGGGCCCCGGGGCAAGAGACCCAGTACTTC. Its translation: CASSEPPGGAPGQETQYF. Variable domain in full (rest from reference TRBV9 and TRBJ2-5): DSGVTQTPKHLITATGQRVTLRCSPRSGDLSVYWYQQSLDQGLQFLIQYYNGEERAKGNILERFSAQQFPDLHSELNLSSLELGDSALYFCASSEPPGGAPGQETQYFGPGTRLLVL.

The chain recombines TRBV5-8 with TRBJ2-7; D remains unclear. CDR3 size: 14 residues. The germline V gene encodes CDR1 SGHTS and CDR2 YDEGEE. V gave up 1 base and J gave up 2 bases, with 10 bases separating them. This CDR3 reads CASSLHVTAYEQYF. The CDR3, as DNA: TGTGCCAGCAGCTTGCACGTTACAGCCTACGAGCAGTACTTC.

This chain uses TRBV10-3 with TRBJ2-6; possibly TRBD1 for D (5 bases). This CDR3 has 16 residues. The V end was cut by 6 bases, the J end by 0 bases, with 12 bases between. Germline V gene data show CDR1 as ENHRY and CDR2 as SYGVKD. The CDR3 reads CAISARQSSGANVLTF. Written as DNA, the CDR3 is TGTGCCATCAGCGCCCGACAGAGCTCTGGGGCCAACGTCCTGACTTTC.

A note on this clone: Germline and junction disagree at one end, which may indicate a read error. This sequence joins TRBV18 and TRBJ2-1, with a weak D call TRBD2 (5 bases). Germline V lookup: CDR1 KGHSH, CDR2 LQKENI. There are 13 residues in the CDR3. The CDR3 here is CASSPNAGNEQFF. The DNA of the CDR3 is TGCGCCAGCTCACCAAATGCGGGCAATGAGCAGTTCTTC.

Only one count was recorded for this clone. V gene TRBV6-5 combines with J gene TRBJ2-7; the D is unclear. This CDR3 spans 13 amino acids. Germline V gene sequence: CDR1 MNHEY, CDR2 SVGAGI. Trimming removed 0 bases from V and 5 bases from J, with 8 bases in between. The CDR3 protein is CASSYSSRDEQYF. CDR3 DNA sequence: TGTGCCAGCAGTTACTCATCCCGGGACGAGCAGTACTTC.

The chain couples TRBV12-5 to TRBJ1-2; 9 nucleotides align to TRBD1. CDR3 length: 14 residues. V lost 5 bases, J lost 6 bases, and 7 bases stayed unmatched. Germline V gives CDR1 LGHNT, CDR2 FRNRAP. CDR3 loop: CASGIGTGHHGYTF. The CDR3 DNA reads as TGTGCTAGTGGTATCGGGACAGGGCATCATGGCTACACCTTC.

The chain uses TRBV11-2 and TRBJ2-3; a possible D gene is TRBD2 (5 bases). V was clipped by 6 bases and J by 6 bases, with 19 bases between them. The CDR3 is made up of 15 amino acids. The germline V gene has CDR1 SGHAT and CDR2 FQNNGV. The CDR3 coding sequence is TGTGCCAGCAGAAGAATCGAGTCCGGCGGGGATACGCAGTATTTT. It is translated as CASRRIESGGDTQYF.

This chain connects TRBV6-4 to TRBJ1-3; D gene uncertain. This CDR3 contains 16 residues. Trimming stripped 1 base from V and 0 bases from J, with 10 bases between. Germline V gene data show CDR1 as MRHNA and CDR2 as SNTAGT. The CDR3 DNA reads as TGTGCCAGCAGTGACTGTCGCGCAGGCTCTGGAAACACCATATATTTT. It translates to CASSDCRAGSGNTIYF.